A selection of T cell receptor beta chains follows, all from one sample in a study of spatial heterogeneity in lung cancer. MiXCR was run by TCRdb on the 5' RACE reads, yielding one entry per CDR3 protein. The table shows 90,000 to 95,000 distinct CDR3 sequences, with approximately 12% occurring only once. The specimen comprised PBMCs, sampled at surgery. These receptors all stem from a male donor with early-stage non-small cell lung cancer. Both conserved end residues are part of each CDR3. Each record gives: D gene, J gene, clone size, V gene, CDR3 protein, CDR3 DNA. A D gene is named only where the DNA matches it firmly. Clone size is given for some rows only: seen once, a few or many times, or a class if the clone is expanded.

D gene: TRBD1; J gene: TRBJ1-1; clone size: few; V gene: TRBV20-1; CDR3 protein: CSAGQGRNTEAFF; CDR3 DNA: TGCAGTGCCGGACAGGGACGGAACACTGAAGCTTTCTTT
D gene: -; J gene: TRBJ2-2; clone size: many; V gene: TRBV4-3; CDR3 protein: CASSQGTSSAGELFF; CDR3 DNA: TGCGCCAGCAGCCAAGGAACGTCTTCGGCCGGGGAGCTGTTTTTT
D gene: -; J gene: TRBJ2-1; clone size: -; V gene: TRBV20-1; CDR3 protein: CSATLYNEQFF; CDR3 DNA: TGCAGTGCTACCCTTTACAATGAGCAGTTCTTC
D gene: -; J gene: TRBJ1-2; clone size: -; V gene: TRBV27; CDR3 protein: CAASPVWSPGLYGYTF; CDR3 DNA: TGTGCCGCCTCTCCCGTATGGTCTCCGGGGCTCTATGGCTACACCTTC
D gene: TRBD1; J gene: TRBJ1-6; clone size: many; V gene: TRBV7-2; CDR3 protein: CASSPGQAYNSPLHF; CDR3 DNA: TGTGCCAGCAGCCCTGGACAGGCATATAATTCACCCCTCCACTTT
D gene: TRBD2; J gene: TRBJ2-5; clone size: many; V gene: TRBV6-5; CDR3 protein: CASGGLAGETQYF; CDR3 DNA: TGTGCCAGCGGGGGACTAGCGGGGGAGACCCAGTACTTC
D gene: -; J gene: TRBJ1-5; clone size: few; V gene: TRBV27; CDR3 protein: CASSLGTAGPQHF; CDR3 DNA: TGTGCCAGCAGTTTAGGGACCGCCGGGCCCCAGCATTTT
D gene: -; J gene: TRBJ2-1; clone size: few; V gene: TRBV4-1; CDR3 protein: CASSQDTGFSYNEQFF; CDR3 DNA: TGCGCCAGCAGCCAAGATACGGGATTCTCCTACAATGAGCAGTTCTTC
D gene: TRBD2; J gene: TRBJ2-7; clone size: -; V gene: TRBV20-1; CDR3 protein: CSASTGGVNEQYF; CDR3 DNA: TGCAGTGCTAGTACGGGAGGAGTAAACGAGCAGTACTTC
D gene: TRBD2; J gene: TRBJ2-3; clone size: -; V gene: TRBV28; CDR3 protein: CASSLSAGVQDTQYF; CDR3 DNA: TGTGCCAGCAGTTTATCGGCGGGAGTTCAAGATACGCAGTATTTT
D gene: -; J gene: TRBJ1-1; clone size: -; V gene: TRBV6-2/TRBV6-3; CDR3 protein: CASTYDPGANTEAFF; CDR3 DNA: TGTGCCAGCACCTACGATCCCGGCGCGAACACTGAAGCTTTCTTT
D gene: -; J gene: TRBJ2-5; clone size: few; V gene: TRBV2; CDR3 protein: CASSITRQSQETQYF; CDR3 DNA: TGTGCCAGCAGTATAACGAGACAGAGCCAAGAGACCCAGTACTTC
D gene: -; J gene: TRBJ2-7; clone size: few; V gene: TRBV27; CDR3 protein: CASRPGTGSYEQYF; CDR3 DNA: TGTGCCAGCAGGCCCGGGACGGGCTCCTACGAGCAGTACTTC
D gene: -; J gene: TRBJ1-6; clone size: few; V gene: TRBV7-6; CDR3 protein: CASSYSGDGNSPLHF; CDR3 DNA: TGTGCCAGCAGCTATTCAGGGGATGGGAATTCACCCCTCCACTTT
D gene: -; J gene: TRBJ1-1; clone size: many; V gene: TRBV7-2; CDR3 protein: CASSWTKAPPEAFF; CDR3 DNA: TGTGCCAGCAGCTGGACAAAGGCCCCACCTGAAGCTTTCTTT
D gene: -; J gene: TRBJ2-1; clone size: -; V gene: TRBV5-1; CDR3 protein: CASSLEAGSSYNEQFF; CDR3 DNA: TGCGCCAGCAGCTTGGAGGCGGGGAGCTCCTACAATGAGCAGTTCTTC
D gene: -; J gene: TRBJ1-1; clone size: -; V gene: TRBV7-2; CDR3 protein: CASSFGTVNTEAFF; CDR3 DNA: TGTGCCAGCAGCTTCGGGACGGTAAACACTGAAGCTTTCTTT
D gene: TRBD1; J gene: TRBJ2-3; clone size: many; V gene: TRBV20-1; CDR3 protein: CSASGTGGLLTDTQYF; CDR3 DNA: TGCAGTGCTAGCGGGACAGGGGGCTTACTCACAGATACGCAGTATTTT
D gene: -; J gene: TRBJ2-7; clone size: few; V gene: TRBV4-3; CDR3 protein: CASSAQTNTYEQYF; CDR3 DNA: TGCGCCAGCAGCGCCCAAACGAACACCTACGAGCAGTACTTC
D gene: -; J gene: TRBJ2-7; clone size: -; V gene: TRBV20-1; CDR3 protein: CSARDLTGAHEQYF; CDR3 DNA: TGCAGTGCTAGAGATCTTACGGGAGCGCACGAGCAGTACTTC
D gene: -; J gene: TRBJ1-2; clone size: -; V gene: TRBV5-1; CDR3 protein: CASSLGWGRVSDGYTF; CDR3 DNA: TGCGCCAGCAGCTTGGGATGGGGGCGCGTTTCTGATGGCTACACCTTC
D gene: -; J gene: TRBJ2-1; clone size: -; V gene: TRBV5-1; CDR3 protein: CASSLSVGGSYNEQFF; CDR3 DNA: TGCGCCAGCAGCTTGAGTGTCGGGGGATCCTACAATGAGCAGTTCTTC
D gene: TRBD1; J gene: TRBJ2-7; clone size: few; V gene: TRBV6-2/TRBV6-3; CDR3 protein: CASSRLDRYSYEQYF; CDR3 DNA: TGTGCCAGCAGCCGACTGGACAGGTATTCCTACGAGCAGTACTTC
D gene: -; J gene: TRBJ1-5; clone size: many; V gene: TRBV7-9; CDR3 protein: CASSPQDQPQHF; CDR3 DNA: TGTGCCAGCAGCCCACAAGATCAGCCCCAGCATTTT
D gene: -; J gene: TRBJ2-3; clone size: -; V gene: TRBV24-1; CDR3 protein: CATSRWDTQYF; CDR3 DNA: TGTGCCACCAGTCGATGGGATACGCAGTATTTT
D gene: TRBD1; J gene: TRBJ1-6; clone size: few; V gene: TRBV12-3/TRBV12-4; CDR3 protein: CASSLPGGFSPLHF; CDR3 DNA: TGTGCCAGCAGTTTGCCAGGGGGGTTTTCACCCCTCCACTTT
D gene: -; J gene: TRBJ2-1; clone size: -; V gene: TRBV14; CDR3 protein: CASSQERTRLYNEQFF; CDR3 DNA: TGTGCCAGCAGCCAAGAGCGGACAAGGCTCTACAATGAGCAGTTCTTC
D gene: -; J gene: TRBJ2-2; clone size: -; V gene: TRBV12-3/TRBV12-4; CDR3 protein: CASRYRQAEVPGELFF; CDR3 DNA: TGTGCCAGCAGATACCGTCAAGCCGAAGTCCCCGGGGAGCTGTTTTTT
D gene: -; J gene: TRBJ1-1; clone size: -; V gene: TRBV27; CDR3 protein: CASRMMGGGTEAFF; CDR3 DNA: TGTGCCAGCAGAATGATGGGGGGAGGGACTGAAGCTTTCTTT
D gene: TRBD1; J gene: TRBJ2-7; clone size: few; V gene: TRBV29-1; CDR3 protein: CSVEEGQGAFYEQYF; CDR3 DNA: TGCAGCGTTGAAGAGGGGCAGGGGGCCTTCTACGAGCAGTACTTC
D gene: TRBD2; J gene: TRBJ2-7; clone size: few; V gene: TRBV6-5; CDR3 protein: CASSYSGLGTNYEQYF; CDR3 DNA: TGTGCCAGCAGTTACAGCGGGCTAGGGACTAACTACGAGCAGTACTTC
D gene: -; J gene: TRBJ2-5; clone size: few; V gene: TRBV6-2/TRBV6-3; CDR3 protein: CASSYHGRQETQYF; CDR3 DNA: TGTGCCAGCAGTTACCACGGGCGCCAAGAGACCCAGTACTTC
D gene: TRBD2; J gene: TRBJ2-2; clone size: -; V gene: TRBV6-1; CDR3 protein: CASTVVASGGDAGELFF; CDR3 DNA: TGTGCCAGCACTGTGGTGGCTAGCGGGGGTGACGCCGGGGAGCTGTTTTTT
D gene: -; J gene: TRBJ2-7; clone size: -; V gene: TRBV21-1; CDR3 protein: CASSKEDLAGGPEQYF; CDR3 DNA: TGTGCCAGCAGCAAAGAGGATCTAGCGGGGGGCCCTGAGCAGTACTTC
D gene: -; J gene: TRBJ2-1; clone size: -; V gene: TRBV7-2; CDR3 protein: CASSLLLGNEQFF; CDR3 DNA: TGTGCCAGCAGCTTATTACTAGGGAATGAGCAGTTCTTC
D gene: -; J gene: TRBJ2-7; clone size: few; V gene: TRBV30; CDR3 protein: CAWSVVGGGYEQYF; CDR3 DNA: TGTGCCTGGAGTGTAGTAGGTGGGGGCTACGAGCAGTACTTC
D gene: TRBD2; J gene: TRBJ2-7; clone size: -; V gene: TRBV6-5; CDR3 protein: CASSRDVAGTYEQYF; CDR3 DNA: TGTGCCAGCAGTCGAGACGTAGCGGGTACCTACGAGCAGTACTTC
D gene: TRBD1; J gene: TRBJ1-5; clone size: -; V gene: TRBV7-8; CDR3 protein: CASSLGQEPKQPQHF; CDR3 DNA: TGTGCCAGCAGCCTAGGACAGGAGCCTAAACAGCCCCAGCATTTT
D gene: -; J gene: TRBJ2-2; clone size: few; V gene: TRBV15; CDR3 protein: CATSRVMGGGELFF; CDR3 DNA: TGTGCCACCAGCAGAGTAATGGGCGGCGGGGAGCTGTTTTTT
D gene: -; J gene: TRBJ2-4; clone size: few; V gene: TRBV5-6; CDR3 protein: CASSLGFLDIQYF; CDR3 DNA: TGTGCCAGCAGCTTGGGGTTTCTGGACATTCAGTACTTC